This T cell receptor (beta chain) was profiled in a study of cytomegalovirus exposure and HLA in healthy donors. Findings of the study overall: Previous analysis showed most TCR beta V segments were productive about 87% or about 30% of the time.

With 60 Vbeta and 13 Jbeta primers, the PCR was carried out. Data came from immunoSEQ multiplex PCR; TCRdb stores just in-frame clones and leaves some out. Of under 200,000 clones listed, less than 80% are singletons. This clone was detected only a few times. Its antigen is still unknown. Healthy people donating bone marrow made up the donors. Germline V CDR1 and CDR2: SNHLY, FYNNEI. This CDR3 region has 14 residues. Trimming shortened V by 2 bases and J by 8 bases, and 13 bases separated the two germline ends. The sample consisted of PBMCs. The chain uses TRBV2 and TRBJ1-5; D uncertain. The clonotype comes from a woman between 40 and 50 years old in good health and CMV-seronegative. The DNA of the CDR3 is TGTGCCAGCAGTGAATCAGGTCTCGGCGAGCCCCAGCATTTT. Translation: CASSESGLGEPQHF.